The next 10 T cell receptor beta chains were all read from a single sample in a study of cytomegalovirus exposure and HLA in healthy donors. The PCR used 60 Vbeta and 13 Jbeta primers. Produced via immunoSEQ multiplex PCR; TCRdb's table is partial and in-frame only. Of approximately 86,000 clones detected, around 70% appear once; the ten largest clones hold almost 8.5%. The sample consisted of PBMCs. These receptor sequences come from a man aged 55 to 69 in good health and CMV-seronegative.

V gene TRBV6-1 combines with J gene TRBJ2-7; 7 bases agree with TRBD2. V dropped 10 bases and J dropped 2; count of bases not matched to a gene: 14. Germline CDR1 reads MNHNS; CDR2 reads SASEGT. This CDR3 contains 15 residues. CDR3: CATHSRASGTYEQYF. The CDR3 region has the DNA TGTGCCACCCACTCCAGGGCTAGCGGCACCTACGAGCAGTACTTC.

In DNA form, the CDR3 reads TGTGCCAGCAGTCCCCCACCTACCTACGAGCAGTACTTC. Residues: CASSPPPTYEQYF. The J gene is TRBJ2-7, the V gene TRBV28; D is ambiguous. Germline V gene data show CDR1 as MDHEN and CDR2 as SYDVKM. This CDR3 is 13 amino acids long. V was shortened by 5 bases and J by 2 bases, with 10 bases between the two germline ends.

The rearrangement uses TRBV7-8 and TRBJ2-7; TRBD2 agrees at 13 bases. The germline gives CDR1 SGHVS, CDR2 FQNEAQ. This CDR3 spans 16 amino acids. With V trimmed by 6 bases and J by 2 bases, 7 bases remained unmatched. The CDR3 DNA is TGTGCCAGCAGACTATGGACTAGCGGGAGCACCTACGAGCAGTACTTC. It specifies CASRLWTSGSTYEQYF. Together with reference TRBV7-8 and TRBJ2-7, the CDR3 gives the full variable domain: GAGVSQSPRYKVAKRGQDVALRCDPISGHVSLFWYQQALGQGPEFLTYFQNEAQLDKSGLPSDRFFAERPEGSVSTLKIQRTQQEDSAVYLCASRLWTSGSTYEQYFGPGTRLTVT.

The sample holds one count of this clone. The chain employs TRBV30 and TRBJ2-3; possibly TRBD1 for D (5 bases). The CDR3 extends over 16 amino acids. V shed 4 bases and J shed 3 bases, with 20 bases lying between them. Germline V gives CDR1 GTSNPN, CDR2 SVGIG (reference sequence). This CDR3 is CAWKDRGTWGTDTQYF. CDR3 DNA sequence: TGTGCCTGGAAGGATAGGGGAACCTGGGGAACAGATACGCAGTATTTT.

This rearrangement joins TRBV27 to TRBJ2-1, with D possibly matching TRBD2 (5 bases). The germline V gene has CDR1 MNHEY and CDR2 SMNVEV (reference sequence). The CDR3 loop spans 16 amino acids. V was pared by 5 bases and J by 1 base, with 15 bases between. The chain's CDR3 is CASSPRGFLSYNEQFF. In DNA, the CDR3 is TGTGCCAGCAGTCCCCGGGGTTTCCTATCCTACAATGAGCAGTTCTTC.

The J gene is TRBJ2-1, the V gene TRBV27, with TRBD1 matching 8 bases. There are 14 residues in the CDR3. Looked up from germline, CDR1 is MNHEY and CDR2 is SMNVEV (reference sequence). V gave up 4 bases and J gave up 4 bases; unmatched junction bases: 3. The CDR3 loop reads CASSSTGVYNEQFF. The CDR3 coding sequence is TGTGCCAGCAGTTCGACAGGGGTTTACAATGAGCAGTTCTTC.

This sequence joins TRBV29-1 and TRBJ1-1; weak D call: TRBD1 (5 bases). The germline CDR1 and CDR2 sequences are SQVTM and ANQGSEA. The CDR3 has 12 amino acids. V dropped 3 bases and J dropped 10 bases, with 15 bases sitting between them. The CDR3 loop reads CSVETARKGAFF. Written as DNA, the CDR3 is TGCAGCGTTGAGACAGCTCGTAAGGGAGCTTTCTTT.

The gene calls are TRBV5-1 and TRBJ2-3; D may be TRBD2 (5 bases). V was shortened by 3 bases and J by 5 bases, with 19 bases between the two germline ends. Germline V gene lookup returns CDR1 SGHRS and CDR2 YFSETQ. CDR3 size: 16 residues. The CDR3 region is CASSWEYRKSGDTQYF. CDR3 nucleotides: TGCGCCAGCAGCTGGGAGTATAGAAAAAGTGGAGATACGCAGTATTTT.

The V and J genes are TRBV19 and TRBJ2-1, with 15 bases aligning to TRBD2. Germline V gene lookup returns CDR1 LNHDA and CDR2 SQIVND (reference sequence). The ends lost 7 bases at V and 6 bases at J; junction bases unmatched: 7. CDR3 length equals 16 residues. The CDR3 reads CASTSPGLAGGNEQFF. The CDR3 bases are TGTGCCAGTACCTCACCGGGACTAGCGGGAGGCAATGAGCAGTTCTTC.

The chain recombines TRBV30 with TRBJ1-1, with 9 bases identical to TRBD1. Germline V gives CDR1 GTSNPN, CDR2 SVGIG (reference sequence). The V and J ends lost 0 bases and 7 bases, in that order; junction bases with no gene match: 15. The CDR3 runs 17 residues. The CDR3: CAWSVGTGTPGGGEAFF. The CDR3 nucleotides read TGTGCCTGGAGTGTTGGGACAGGGACCCCAGGGGGCGGTGAAGCTTTCTTT.